The 15 T cell receptor beta chains reported below all come from one sample, sequenced in a study of T-cell reconstitution after alpha-beta-depleted transplantation in children. Unique molecular identifiers were built into the TCRbeta library. A single record per CDR3 protein comes from TCRdb applying MiXCR to the PCR reads. Of some 300,000 distinct CDR3 sequences in the sample, 9.5% to 13% were seen once. The sample here was PBMCs, taken before TCRalphabeta/CD19-depleted stem cell transplant. These receptor sequences come from a boy less than two years old with acute myeloid leukemia, due to receive a stem cell transplant.

This clonotype has a count of ten or more. The chain uses TRBV5-1 and TRBJ1-5; unclear D gene. CDR1 and CDR2 from the germline V gene are SGHRS and YFSETQ. The V and J ends lost 0 bases and 1 base respectively, with 11 bases between them. The CDR3 extends over 16 amino acids. The CDR3 loop is CASSLDGRFSNQPQHF. CDR3 DNA: TGCGCCAGCAGCTTGGACGGCAGATTCAGCAATCAGCCCCAGCATTTT.

In its sample, this clonotype was seen many times. The chain combines TRBV3-1 with TRBJ2-1; 9 bases map to TRBD1. CDR1 and CDR2 from the germline V gene are LGHDT and YNNKEL (reference sequence). The length of the CDR3 is 15 residues. Trimming removed 4 bases from V and 6 bases from J; junction bases left unmatched: 7. The chain's CDR3 is CASSPDRGNFNEQFF. As DNA, the CDR3 is TGTGCCAGCAGCCCGGACAGGGGAAATTTCAATGAGCAGTTCTTC.

This clonotype was found many times. This chain uses TRBV21-1 with TRBJ1-2; the tabulated D call, TRBD1, remains unverified against the DNA. TRBV21-1 is reported as a pseudogene. The CDR3 is made up of 17 amino acids. The CDR3, as DNA: TGTGCCAGCAGCTCCCGGGACAGGGGCAGTGCATACTATGGCTACACCTTC. This sequence encodes CASSSRDRGSAYYGYTF.

This clonotype was observed at least ten times. The rearrangement uses TRBV7-9 and TRBJ1-1, with no clear D. The V gene's germline CDR1 is SEHNR and CDR2 FQNEAQ (reference sequence). The V end was cut by 3 bases, the J end by 5 bases, with 10 bases between. The CDR3 is 13 amino acids. This chain's CDR3 is CASSFKGVTEAFF. The DNA of the CDR3 is TGTGCCAGCAGCTTCAAGGGAGTGACTGAAGCTTTCTTT. Drawing the rest from reference TRBV7-9 and TRBJ1-1, the complete variable domain is DTGVSQNPRHKITKRGQNVTFRCDPISEHNRLYWYRQTLGQGPEFLTYFQNEAQLEKSRLLSDRFSAERPKGSFSTLEIQRTEQGDSAMYLCASSFKGVTEAFFGQGTRLTVV.

As regards this clonotype: The junction shows a germline mismatch at one end, possibly a read error. This chain joins TRBV5-1 and TRBJ2-5; the D call may be TRBD1 or TRBD2 (6 bases each). CDR1 and CDR2 from the germline V gene are SGHRS and YFSETQ. The length of the CDR3 is 13 residues. The CDR3 DNA follows: TGCGCCAGCAGAGTAGGGGGGAAAGAGAGCCAGTACTTC. Amino acids: CASRVGGKESQYF.

This clonotype was seen at least ten times. The chain links TRBV7-2 to TRBJ2-1, with 14 bases aligning to TRBD2. The ends lost 2 bases at V and 0 bases at J; junction bases unmatched: 6. Germline V CDR1 and CDR2: SGHTA, FQGNSA. The CDR3 has 19 residues. The CDR3 reads CASSLRGLAGGSSYNEQFF. CDR3 sequence (DNA): TGTGCCAGCAGCTTACGCGGACTAGCGGGGGGCAGCTCCTACAATGAGCAGTTCTTC.

This clonotype was detected many times. J is TRBJ1-4 and V is TRBV28; the match to TRBD1 covers 7 bases. The length of the CDR3 is 14 residues. Germline loops: CDR1 MDHEN, CDR2 SYDVKM. V gave up 8 bases and J gave up 7 bases; unmatched junction bases: 10. CDR3 DNA sequence: TGTGCCAGCGGCTCCGGGACAGCGATTGAAAAACTGTTTTTT. It translates to CASGSGTAIEKLFF. Filled out from reference TRBV28 and TRBJ1-4, the complete variable domain reads DVKVTQSSRYLVKRTGEKVFLECVQDMDHENMFWYRQDPGLGLRLIYFSYDVKMKEKGDIPEGYSVSREKKERFSLILESASTNQTSMYLCASGSGTAIEKLFFGSGTQLSVL.

V and J are TRBV28 and TRBJ2-1, with a possible D match to TRBD1 (5 bases). V was clipped by 11 bases and J by 6 bases, with 26 bases between them. This CDR3 comprises 16 residues. Per the germline V gene, CDR1 is MDHEN and CDR2 is SYDVKM. In DNA, the CDR3 is TGTGCCGCGAAAGCGAAGCCAGGGTACGACTTCAATGAGCAGTTCTTC. It yields the protein CAAKAKPGYDFNEQFF.

This clonotype appeared many times. The chain combines TRBV28 with TRBJ1-1; D unclear. The CDR3 has 11 residues. CDR1 and CDR2 from the germline V gene are MDHEN and SYDVKM. With 6 bases removed from V and 11 bases from J, the gap between germline ends came to 13 bases. The CDR3, as DNA: TGTGCCAGCAGCACCCCTGTCGGGGCTTTCTTT. This sequence encodes CASSTPVGAFF.

In its sample, this clonotype was seen a few times. The chain combines TRBV6-5 with TRBJ2-7; 11 bases line up with TRBD1. V shed 0 bases, J shed 3 bases, and the junction held 7 bases outside the gene matches. The CDR3 is made up of 17 amino acids. The germline V gene has CDR1 MNHEY and CDR2 SVGAGI. The CDR3 DNA reads TGTGCCAGCAGTTACTCGAAAGGGGGACAGGGGGTCTACGAGCAGTACTTC. As protein: CASSYSKGGQGVYEQYF.

As DNA, the CDR3 is TGTGCCAGCAGTTTCGGGTTCTTCCCCTACAATGAGCAGTTCTTC. This codes for CASSFGFFPYNEQFF. The rearrangement uses TRBV12-3 or TRBV12-4 and TRBJ2-1; D gene uncertain. V was trimmed by 3 bases and J by 2 bases, leaving 11 bases between them. The CDR3 has 15 amino acids.

This clonotype was seen repeatedly, ten times or more. The CDR3 bases are TGTGCCAGCAGCCACAGGGGGGGCTACGAGCAGTACTTC. This gives the protein CASSHRGGYEQYF. J is TRBJ2-7 and V is TRBV7-6, with D possibly being TRBD1 (8 bases). The CDR3 sequence is 13 residues long. Germline values: CDR1 SGHVS, CDR2 FNYEAQ. The V end was cut by 5 bases, the J end by 3 bases, with 11 bases between.

The J gene is TRBJ2-7, the V gene TRBV30; tentative D call: TRBD2 (7 bases). The V and J ends lost 5 bases and 0 bases respectively, with 17 bases between them. The length of the CDR3 is 15 residues. CDR1 GTSNPN and CDR2 SVGIG come from the germline V gene (reference sequence). The CDR3 loop is CAWAAGALSSYEQYF. CDR3 sequence (DNA): TGTGCCTGGGCCGCGGGGGCACTTAGCTCCTACGAGCAGTACTTC.

This clonotype was picked up a small number of times. The rearrangement joins TRBV4-2 to TRBJ2-1; D gene uncertain. V lost 4 bases and J 3 bases, leaving 13 bases between the germline ends. The CDR3 is 15 residues long. Per the germline V gene, CDR1 is LGHNA and CDR2 is YNFKEQ. DNA for the CDR3: TGTGCCAGCAGCCCTTATACCTACAACTACAATGAGCAGTTCTTC. It specifies CASSPYTYNYNEQFF.

In this sample, this clonotype turned up many times. This chain joins TRBV5-1 and TRBJ2-3; D gene ambiguous. The germline V and J ends were trimmed by 4 bases and 2 bases, with 5 bases remaining between them. The CDR3 runs 12 residues. Germline V gene data show CDR1 as SGHRS and CDR2 as YFSETQ. CDR3 nucleotide sequence: TGCGCCAGCAGCAAAACCACAGATACGCAGTATTTT. Encoded protein: CASSKTTDTQYF.